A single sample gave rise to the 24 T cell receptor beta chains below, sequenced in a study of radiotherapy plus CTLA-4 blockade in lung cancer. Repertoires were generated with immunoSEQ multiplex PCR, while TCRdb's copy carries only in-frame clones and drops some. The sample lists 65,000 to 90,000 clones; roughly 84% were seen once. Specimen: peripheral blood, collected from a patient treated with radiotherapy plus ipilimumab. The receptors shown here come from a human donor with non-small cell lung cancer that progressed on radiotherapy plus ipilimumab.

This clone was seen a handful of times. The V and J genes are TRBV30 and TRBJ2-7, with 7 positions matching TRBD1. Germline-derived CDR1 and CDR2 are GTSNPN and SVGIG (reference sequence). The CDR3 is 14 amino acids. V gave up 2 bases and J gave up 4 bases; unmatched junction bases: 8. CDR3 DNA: TGTGCCTGGAGTTCCGGGACAGCGGCTTACGAGCAGTACGTC. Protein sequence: CAWSSGTAAYEQYV.

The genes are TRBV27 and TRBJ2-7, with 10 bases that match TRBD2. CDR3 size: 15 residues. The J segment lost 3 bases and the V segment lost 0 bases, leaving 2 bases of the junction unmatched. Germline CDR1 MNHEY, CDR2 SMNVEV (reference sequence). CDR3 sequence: CASSLSGTSVYEQYV. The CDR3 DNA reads TGTGCCAGCAGTTTATCTGGGACTAGCGTCTACGAGCAGTACGTC.

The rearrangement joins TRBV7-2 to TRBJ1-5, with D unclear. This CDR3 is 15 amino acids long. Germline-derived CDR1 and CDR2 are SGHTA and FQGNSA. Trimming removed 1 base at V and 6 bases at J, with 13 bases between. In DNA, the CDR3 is TGTGCCAGCAGCTTAGTACAGACCATCGGTCAGCCCCAGCATTTT. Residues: CASSLVQTIGQPQHF.

CDR3 region: CASSMWGQVIQYF. In DNA, the CDR3 is TGTGCCAGTAGTATGTGGGGACAGGTCATTCAGTACTTC. The chain carries TRBV19 and TRBJ2-4, with TRBD1 identical over 8 bases. The CDR3 length is 13 residues. Germline CDR1 LNHDA, CDR2 SQIVND (reference sequence). The J segment lost 9 bases and the V segment lost 3 bases, leaving 4 bases of the junction unmatched.

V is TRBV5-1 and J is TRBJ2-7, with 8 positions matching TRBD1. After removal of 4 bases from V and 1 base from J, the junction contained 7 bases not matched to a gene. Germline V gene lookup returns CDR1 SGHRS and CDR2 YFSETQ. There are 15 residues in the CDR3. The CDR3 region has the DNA TGCGCCAGCAGCCTGTGGACAGGGTTATCCTACGAGCAGTACTTC. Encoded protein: CASSLWTGLSYEQYF.

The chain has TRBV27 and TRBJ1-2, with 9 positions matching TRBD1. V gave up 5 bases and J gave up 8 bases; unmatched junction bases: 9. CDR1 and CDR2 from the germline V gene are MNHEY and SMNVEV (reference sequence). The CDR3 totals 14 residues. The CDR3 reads CASSPPGTGRGYTF. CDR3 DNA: TGTGCCAGCAGTCCGCCCGGGACAGGGCGCGGCTACACCTTC.

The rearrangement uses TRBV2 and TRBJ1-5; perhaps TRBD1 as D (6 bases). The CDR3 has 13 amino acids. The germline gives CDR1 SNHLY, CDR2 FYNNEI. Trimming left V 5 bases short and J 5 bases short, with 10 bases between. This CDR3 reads CASSTGKDQPQHF. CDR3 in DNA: TGTGCCAGCAGTACAGGGAAGGATCAGCCCCAGCATTTT.

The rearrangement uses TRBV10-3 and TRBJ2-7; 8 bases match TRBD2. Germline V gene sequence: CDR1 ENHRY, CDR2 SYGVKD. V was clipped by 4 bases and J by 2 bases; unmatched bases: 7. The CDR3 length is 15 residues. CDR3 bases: TGTGCCATCAGTGGGGGTAGCGGGACGGCCTACGAGCAGTACGTC. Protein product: CAISGGSGTAYEQYV.

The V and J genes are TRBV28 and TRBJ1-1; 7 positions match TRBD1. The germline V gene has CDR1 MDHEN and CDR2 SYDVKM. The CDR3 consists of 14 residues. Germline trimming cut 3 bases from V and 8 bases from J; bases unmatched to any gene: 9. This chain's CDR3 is CASSFSGPRGEAFF. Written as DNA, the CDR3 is TGTGCCAGCAGTTTCTCAGGCCCCAGGGGGGAAGCTTTCTTT.

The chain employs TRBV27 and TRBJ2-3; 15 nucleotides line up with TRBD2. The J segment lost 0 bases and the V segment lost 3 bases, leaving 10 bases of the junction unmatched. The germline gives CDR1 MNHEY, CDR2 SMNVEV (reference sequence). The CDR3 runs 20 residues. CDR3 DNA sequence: TGTGCCAGCAGTTTCGGACTAGCGGGAGGGAGGGTAACTAGCACAGATACGCAGTATTTT. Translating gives CASSFGLAGGRVTSTDTQYF.

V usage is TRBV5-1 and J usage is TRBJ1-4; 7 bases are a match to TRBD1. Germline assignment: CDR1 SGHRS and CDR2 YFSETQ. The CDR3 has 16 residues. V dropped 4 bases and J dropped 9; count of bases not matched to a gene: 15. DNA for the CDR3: TGCGCCAGCAGCCTCGGGACAGCAACTAAGGGTCAAAAACTGTTTTTT. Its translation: CASSLGTATKGQKLFF.

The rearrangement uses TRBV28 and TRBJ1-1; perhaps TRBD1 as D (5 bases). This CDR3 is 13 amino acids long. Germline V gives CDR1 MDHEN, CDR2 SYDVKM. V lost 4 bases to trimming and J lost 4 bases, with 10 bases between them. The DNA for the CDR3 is TGTGCCAGCAGTTATGCTCAGGGCACTGAAGCTTTCTTT. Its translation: CASSYAQGTEAFF.

CDR3 in amino acids: CASSRASGGSTDTQYF. The CDR3 DNA follows: TGTGCCAGCAGCCGAGCCAGCGGGGGCAGCACAGATACGCAGTATTTT. J is TRBJ2-3 and V is TRBV4-2; 8 bases match TRBD2. CDR1 LGHNA and CDR2 YNFKEQ come from the germline V gene. The CDR3 runs 16 residues. The trim removed 4 bases at V and 0 bases at J, leaving 6 bases unmatched.

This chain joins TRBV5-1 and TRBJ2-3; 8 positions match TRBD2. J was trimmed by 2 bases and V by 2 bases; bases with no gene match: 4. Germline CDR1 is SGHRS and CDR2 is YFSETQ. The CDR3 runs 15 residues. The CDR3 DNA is TGCGCCAGCAGCTTATTAGCGGGACCCACAGATACGCAGTATTTT. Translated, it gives CASSLLAGPTDTQYF.

CDR3 region: CASSLSPSASYNEQFF. CDR3 DNA: TGCGCCAGCAGCTTGTCTCCCTCCGCCTCCTACAATGAGCAGTTCTTC. V and J are TRBV5-1 and TRBJ2-1, with D unresolved. There are 16 residues in the CDR3. Germline CDR1 SGHRS, CDR2 YFSETQ. Trimming stripped 1 base from V and 0 bases from J, with 11 bases between.

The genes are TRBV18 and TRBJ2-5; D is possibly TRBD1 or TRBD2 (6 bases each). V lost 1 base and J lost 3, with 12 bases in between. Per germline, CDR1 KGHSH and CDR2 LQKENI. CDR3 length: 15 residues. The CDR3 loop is CASSPLAGGEETQYF. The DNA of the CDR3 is TGTGCCAGCTCACCACTTGCCGGGGGCGAAGAGACCCAGTACTTC.

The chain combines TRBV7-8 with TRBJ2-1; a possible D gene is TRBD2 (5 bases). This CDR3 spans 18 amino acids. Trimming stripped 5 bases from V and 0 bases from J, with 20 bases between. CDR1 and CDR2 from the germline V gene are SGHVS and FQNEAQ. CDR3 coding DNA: TGTGCCAGCAGCCCCCGGGGTACGGTTGGTCCCTCCTACAATGAGCAGTTCTTC. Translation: CASSPRGTVGPSYNEQFF.

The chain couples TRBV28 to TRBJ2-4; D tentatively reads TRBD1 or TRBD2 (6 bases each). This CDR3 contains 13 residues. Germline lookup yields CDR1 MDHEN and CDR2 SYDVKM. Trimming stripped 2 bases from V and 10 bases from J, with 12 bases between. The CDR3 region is CASSLGGGEIQYF. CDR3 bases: TGTGCCAGCAGTTTAGGAGGGGGTGAGATTCAGTACTTC. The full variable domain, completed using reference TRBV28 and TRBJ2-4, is DVKVTQSSRYLVKRTGEKVFLECVQDMDHENMFWYRQDPGLGLRLIYFSYDVKMKEKGDIPEGYSVSREKKERFSLILESASTNQTSMYLCASSLGGGEIQYFGAGTRLSVL.

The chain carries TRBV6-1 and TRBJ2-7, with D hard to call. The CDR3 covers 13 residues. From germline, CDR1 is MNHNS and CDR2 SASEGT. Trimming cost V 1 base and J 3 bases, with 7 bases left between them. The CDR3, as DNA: TGTGCCAGCAGTGAAGATACACTCTACGAGCAGTACGTC. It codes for CASSEDTLYEQYV.

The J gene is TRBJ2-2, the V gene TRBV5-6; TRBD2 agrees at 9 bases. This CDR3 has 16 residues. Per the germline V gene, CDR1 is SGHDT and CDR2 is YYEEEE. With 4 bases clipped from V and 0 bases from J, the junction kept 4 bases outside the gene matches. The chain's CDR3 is CASSEGLAPNTGELFF. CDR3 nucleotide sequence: TGTGCCAGCAGCGAGGGACTAGCCCCGAACACCGGGGAGCTGTTTTTT. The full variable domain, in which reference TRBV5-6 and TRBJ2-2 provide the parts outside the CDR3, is DAGVTQSPTHLIKTRGQQVTLRCSPKSGHDTVSWYQQALGQGPQFIFQYYEEEERQRGNFPDRFSGHQFPNYSSELNVNALLLGDSALYLCASSEGLAPNTGELFFGEGSRLTVL.

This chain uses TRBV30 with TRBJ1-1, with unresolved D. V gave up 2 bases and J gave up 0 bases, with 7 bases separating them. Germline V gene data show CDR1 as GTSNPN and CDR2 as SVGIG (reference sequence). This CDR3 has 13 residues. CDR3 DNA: TGTGCCTGGAGTAGAGCTTTGAACACTGAAGCTTTCTTT. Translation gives CAWSRALNTEAFF.

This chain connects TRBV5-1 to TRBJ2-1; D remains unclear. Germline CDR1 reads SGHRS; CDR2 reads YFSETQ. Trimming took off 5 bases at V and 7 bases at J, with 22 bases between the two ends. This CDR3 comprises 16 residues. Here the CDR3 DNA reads TGCGCCAGCAGTTCTCCCACGACAACCATTGGGAATGAGCAGTTCTTC. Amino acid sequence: CASSSPTTTIGNEQFF. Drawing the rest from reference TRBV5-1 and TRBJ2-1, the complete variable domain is KAGVTQTPRYLIKTRGQQVTLSCSPISGHRSVSWYQQTPGQGLQFLFEYFSETQRNKGNFPGRFSGRQFSNSRSEMNVSTLELGDSALYLCASSSPTTTIGNEQFFGPGTRLTVL.

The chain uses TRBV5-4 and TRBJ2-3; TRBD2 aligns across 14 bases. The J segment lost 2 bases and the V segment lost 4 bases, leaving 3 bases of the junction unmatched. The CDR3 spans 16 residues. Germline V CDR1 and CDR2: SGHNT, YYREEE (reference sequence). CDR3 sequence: CASSLTSGGDTDTQYF. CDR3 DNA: TGTGCCAGCAGCCTGACTAGCGGGGGGGACACAGATACGCAGTATTTT. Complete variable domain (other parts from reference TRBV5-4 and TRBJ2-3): ETGVTQSPTHLIKTRGQQVTLRCSSQSGHNTVSWYQQALGQGPQFIFQYYREEENGRGNFPPRFSGLQFPNYSSELNVNALELDDSALYLCASSLTSGGDTDTQYFGPGTRLTVL.

The CDR3 DNA is TGTGCCAGCAGCTTAACTGGGGACGGGAACACTGAAGCTTTCTTT. This sequence encodes CASSLTGDGNTEAFF. V gene TRBV7-3 combines with J gene TRBJ1-1; perhaps TRBD1 as D (5 bases). Germline V gene lookup returns CDR1 SGHTA and CDR2 FQGTGA. CDR3 length equals 15 residues. Trimming shortened V by 0 bases and J by 1 base, and 9 bases separated the two germline ends.